This T cell receptor (beta chain) originates from a study of cytomegalovirus exposure and HLA in healthy donors. Findings and limits, study-wide: A missense variant in DCLRE1C was later tied to TCR beta V- and J-gene trimming.

PCR employed 60 Vbeta and 13 Jbeta primers. TCRdb's table, derived via immunoSEQ multiplex PCR, lists solely in-frame clones and lacks some. Among 80,000 or so clones, around three quarters were seen once, and the ten largest hold 3.4%. This CDR3 has 14 amino acids. Looked up from germline, CDR1 is KGHSH and CDR2 is LQKENI. V lost 2 bases, J lost 7 bases, and 5 bases stayed unmatched. Remarks on this clone: Its specificity is unknown.

The V gene is TRBV18, the J gene TRBJ2-4, with 7 bases fitting TRBD1. The specimen sequenced was PBMCs. This receptor was obtained from a man in his forties or fifties in good health and CMV-seronegative. The CDR3 DNA reads TGTGCCAGCTCACCAAAGACAGGGTTGAACATTCAGTACTTC. It codes for CASSPKTGLNIQYF.